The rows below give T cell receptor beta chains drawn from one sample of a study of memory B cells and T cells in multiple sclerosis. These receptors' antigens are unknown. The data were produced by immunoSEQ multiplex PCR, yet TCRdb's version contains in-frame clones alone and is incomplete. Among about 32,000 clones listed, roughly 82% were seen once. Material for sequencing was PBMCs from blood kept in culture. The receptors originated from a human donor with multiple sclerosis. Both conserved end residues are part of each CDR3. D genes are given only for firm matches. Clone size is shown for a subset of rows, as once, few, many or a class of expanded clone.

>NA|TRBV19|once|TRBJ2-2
CASSISGSGTGELFF
TGTGCCAGTAGTATATCCGGGAGCGGCACCGGGGAGCTGTTTTTT
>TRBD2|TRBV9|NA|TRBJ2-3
CASSVVAGPSTDTQYF
TGTGCCAGCAGCGTAGTAGCGGGACCTAGCACAGATACGCAGTATTTT
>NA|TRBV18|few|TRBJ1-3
CASSPQRGDTIYF
TGTGCCAGCTCACCACAAAGGGGGGACACCATATATTTT
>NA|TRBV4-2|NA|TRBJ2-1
CASSQDQLYNEQFF
TGTGCCAGCAGCCAAGATCAACTCTACAATGAGCAGTTCTTC
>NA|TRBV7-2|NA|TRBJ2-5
CVSSLARTEKETQYF
TGTGTCAGCAGCTTAGCGAGGACAGAGAAAGAGACCCAGTACTTC
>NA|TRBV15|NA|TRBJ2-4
CATSRDRDNKNIQYF
TGTGCCACCAGCAGAGATCGGGACAACAAAAACATTCAGTACTTC
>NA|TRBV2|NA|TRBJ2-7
CASVDGPHSYEQYF
TGTGCCAGCGTTGACGGTCCTCACTCCTACGAGCAGTACTTC
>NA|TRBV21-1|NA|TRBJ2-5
CASSTPGQGLYQETQYF
TGTGCCAGCAGTACCCCGGGACAGGGGCTTTACCAAGAGACCCAGTACTTC
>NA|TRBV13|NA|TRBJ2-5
CASSQGWETQYF
TGTGCCAGCAGCCAGGGGTGGGAGACCCAGTACTTC
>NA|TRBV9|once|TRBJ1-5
CASSTSDRSNQPQHF
TGTGCCAGCAGCACCTCGGACAGAAGCAATCAGCCCCAGCATTTT
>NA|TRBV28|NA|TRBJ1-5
CASSLNGQSNQPQHF
TGTGCCAGCAGTTTAAATGGACAGAGCAATCAGCCCCAGCATTTT
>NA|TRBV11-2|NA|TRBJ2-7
CASSITYEQYF
TGTGCCAGCAGCATTACCTACGAGCAGTACTTC
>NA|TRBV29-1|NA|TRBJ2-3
CSVEVGTGSTDTQYF
TGCAGCGTTGAAGTCGGTACGGGGAGCACAGATACGCAGTATTTT
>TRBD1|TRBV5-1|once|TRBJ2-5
CASSSQGTVQETQYF
TGCGCCAGCAGCTCGCAAGGGACAGTCCAAGAGACCCAGTACTTC
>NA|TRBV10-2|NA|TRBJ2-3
CASSDGGGQVADTQYF
TGCGCCAGCAGTGATGGTGGAGGGCAGGTGGCAGATACGCAGTATTTT
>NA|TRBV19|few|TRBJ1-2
CASSLASPTGYTF
TGTGCCAGTAGTCTCGCTAGCCCGACTGGCTACACCTTC
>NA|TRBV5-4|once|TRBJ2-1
CASSPIRTQSSYNEQFF
TGTGCCAGCAGCCCGATAAGGACCCAAAGCTCCTACAATGAGCAGTTCTTC
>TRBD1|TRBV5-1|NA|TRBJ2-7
CASSRDRGLSSYEQYF
TGCGCCAGCAGCCGTGACAGGGGGCTCAGCTCCTACGAGCAGTACTTC
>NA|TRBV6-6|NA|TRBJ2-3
CASSNRDSTDTQYF
TGTGCCAGCAGTAACCGGGACAGCACAGATACGCAGTATTTT
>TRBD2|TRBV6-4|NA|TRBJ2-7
CASTTSGGVHEQYF
TGTGCCAGCACAACTAGCGGGGGGGTGCACGAGCAGTACTTC
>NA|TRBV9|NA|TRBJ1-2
CASSVDTGDGYTF
TGTGCCAGCAGCGTAGATACCGGCGATGGCTACACCTTC
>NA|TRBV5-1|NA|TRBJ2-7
CASSLVGDSRNEQYF
TGCGCCAGCAGCTTGGTGGGTGATTCTAGGAACGAGCAGTACTTC
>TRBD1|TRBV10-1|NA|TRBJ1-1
CASSDRTGLNTEAFF
TGCGCCAGCAGTGATAGGACAGGCCTGAACACTGAAGCTTTCTTT
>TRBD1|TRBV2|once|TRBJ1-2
CASRGQGEVYGYTF
TGTGCCAGCAGAGGACAGGGGGAGGTATATGGCTACACCTTC
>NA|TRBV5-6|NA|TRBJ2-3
CASSLGQGVTDTQYF
TGTGCCAGCAGCTTAGGGCAGGGAGTAACAGATACGCAGTATTTT
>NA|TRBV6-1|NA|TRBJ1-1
CASSDREAFF
TGTGCCAGCAGTGACAGGGAAGCTTTCTTT
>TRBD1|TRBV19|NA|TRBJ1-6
CASSSYRGNSPLHF
TGTGCCAGTAGTTCTTACAGGGGTAATTCACCCCTCCACTTT
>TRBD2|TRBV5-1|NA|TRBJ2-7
CASSPRTSGPYEQYF
TGCGCCAGCAGCCCGAGGACTAGCGGACCCTACGAGCAGTACTTC
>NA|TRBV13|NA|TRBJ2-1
CASSFVGTTAQFF
TGTGCCAGCAGCTTTGTCGGCACCACGGCGCAGTTCTTC
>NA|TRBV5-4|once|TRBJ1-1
CASSLLGTKNTEAFF
TGTGCCAGCAGCTTGTTAGGGACGAAGAACACTGAAGCTTTCTTT
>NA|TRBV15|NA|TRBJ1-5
CATSSAWVPRSNQPQHF
TGTGCCACCAGCTCCGCTTGGGTACCCAGGAGCAATCAGCCCCAGCATTTT